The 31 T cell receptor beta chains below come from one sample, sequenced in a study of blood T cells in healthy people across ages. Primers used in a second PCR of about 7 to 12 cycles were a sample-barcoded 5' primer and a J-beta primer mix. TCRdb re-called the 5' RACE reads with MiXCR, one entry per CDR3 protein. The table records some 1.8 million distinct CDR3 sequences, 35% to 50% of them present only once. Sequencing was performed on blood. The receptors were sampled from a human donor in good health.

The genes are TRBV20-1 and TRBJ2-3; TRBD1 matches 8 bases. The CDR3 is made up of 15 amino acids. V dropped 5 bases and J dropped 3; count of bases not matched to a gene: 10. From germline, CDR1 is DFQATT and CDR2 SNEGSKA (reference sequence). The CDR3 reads CSAGYRTGRTDTQYF. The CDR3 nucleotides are TGCAGTGCTGGTTATCGGACAGGGCGTACAGATACGCAGTATTTT.

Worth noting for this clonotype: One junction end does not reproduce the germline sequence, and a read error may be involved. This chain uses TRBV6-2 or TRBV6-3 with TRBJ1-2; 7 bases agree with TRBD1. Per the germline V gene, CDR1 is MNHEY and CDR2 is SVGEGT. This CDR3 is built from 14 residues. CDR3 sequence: CASSSFDRARRYTF. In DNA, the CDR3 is TGTGCCAGTAGTTCGTTCGACAGGGCTAGGAGATACACCTTC.

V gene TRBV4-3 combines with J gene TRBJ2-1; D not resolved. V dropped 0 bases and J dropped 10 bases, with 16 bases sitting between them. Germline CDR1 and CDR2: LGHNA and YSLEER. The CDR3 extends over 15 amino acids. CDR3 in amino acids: CASSQDYGQLAEQFF. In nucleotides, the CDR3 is TGCGCCAGCAGCCAAGATTACGGCCAACTGGCCGAGCAGTTCTTC.

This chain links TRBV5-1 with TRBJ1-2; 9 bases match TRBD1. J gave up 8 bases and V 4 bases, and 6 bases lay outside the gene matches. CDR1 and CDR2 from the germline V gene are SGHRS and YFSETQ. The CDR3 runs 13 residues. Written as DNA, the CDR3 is TGCGCCAGCAGCGACACCGGGACAGGGGGCTACACCTTC. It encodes CASSDTGTGGYTF.

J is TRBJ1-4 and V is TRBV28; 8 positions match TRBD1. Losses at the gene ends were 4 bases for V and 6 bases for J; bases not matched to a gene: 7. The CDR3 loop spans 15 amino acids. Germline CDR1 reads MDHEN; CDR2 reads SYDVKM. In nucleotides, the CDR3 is TGTGCCAGCAGTTCGACAGGGGCGGCATATGAAAAACTGTTTTTT. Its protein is CASSSTGAAYEKLFF.

This CDR3 reads CASSYARSGASSYEQYF. Written as DNA, the CDR3 is TGTGCCAGCAGTTACGCCAGAAGCGGGGCCAGCTCCTACGAGCAGTACTTC. The rearrangement links TRBV6-2 or TRBV6-3 to TRBJ2-7, with 7 bases aligning to TRBD2. CDR1 MNHEY and CDR2 SVGEGT come from the germline V gene. The CDR3 length is 17 residues. The J segment lost 0 bases and the V segment lost 2 bases, leaving 10 bases of the junction unmatched.

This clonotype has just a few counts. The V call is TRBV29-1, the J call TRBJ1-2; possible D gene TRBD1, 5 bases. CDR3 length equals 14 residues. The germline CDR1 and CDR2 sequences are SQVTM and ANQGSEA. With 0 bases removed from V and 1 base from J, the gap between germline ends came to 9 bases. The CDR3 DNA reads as TGCAGCGTTGAAGATCCGACAGATAACTATGGCTACACCTTC. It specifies CSVEDPTDNYGYTF. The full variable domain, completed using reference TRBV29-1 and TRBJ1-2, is SAVISQKPSRDICQRGTSLTIQCQVDSQVTMMFWYRQQPGQSLTLIATANQGSEATYESGFVIDKFPISRPNLTFSTLTVSNMSPEDSSIYLCSVEDPTDNYGYTFGSGTRLTVV.

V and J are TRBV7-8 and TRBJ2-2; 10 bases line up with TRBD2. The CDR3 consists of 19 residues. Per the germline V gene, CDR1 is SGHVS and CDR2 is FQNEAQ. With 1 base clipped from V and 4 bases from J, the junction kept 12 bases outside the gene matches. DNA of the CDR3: TGTGCCAGCAGCTTAGTTGCTAGCGGGGGCCCTCAATCCACCGGGGAGCTGTTTTTT. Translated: CASSLVASGGPQSTGELFF. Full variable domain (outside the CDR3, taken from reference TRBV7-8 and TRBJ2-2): GAGVSQSPRYKVAKRGQDVALRCDPISGHVSLFWYQQALGQGPEFLTYFQNEAQLDKSGLPSDRFFAERPEGSVSTLKIQRTQQEDSAVYLCASSLVASGGPQSTGELFFGEGSRLTVL.

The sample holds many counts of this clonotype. Here the CDR3 DNA reads TGTGCCAGCAGCCCGGGACACCGCACAGATACGCAGTATTTT. Translating it yields CASSPGHRTDTQYF. The chain links TRBV7-2 to TRBJ2-3; D is possibly TRBD1 (6 bases). The CDR3 extends over 14 amino acids. CDR1 and CDR2 from the germline V gene are SGHTA and FQGNSA. V lost 5 bases to trimming and J lost 1 base, with 10 bases between them.

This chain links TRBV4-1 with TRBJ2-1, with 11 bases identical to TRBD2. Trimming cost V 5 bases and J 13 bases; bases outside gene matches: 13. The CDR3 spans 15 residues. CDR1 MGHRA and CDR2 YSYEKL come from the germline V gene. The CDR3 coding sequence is TGCGCCAGCAGCTCCTCACCGGGACTAGCGGAGACCCAGTTCTTC. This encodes CASSSSPGLAETQFF.

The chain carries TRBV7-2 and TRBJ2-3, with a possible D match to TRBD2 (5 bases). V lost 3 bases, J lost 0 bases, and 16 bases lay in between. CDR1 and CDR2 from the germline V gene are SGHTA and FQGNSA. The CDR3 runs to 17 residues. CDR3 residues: CASSFIPSRDSTDTQYF. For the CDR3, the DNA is TGTGCCAGCAGCTTTATTCCCTCCCGGGATAGCACAGATACGCAGTATTTT.

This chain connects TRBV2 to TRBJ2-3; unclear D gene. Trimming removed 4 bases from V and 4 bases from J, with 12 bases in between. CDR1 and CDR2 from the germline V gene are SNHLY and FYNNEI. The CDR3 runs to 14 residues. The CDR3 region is CASSVLQQADTQYF. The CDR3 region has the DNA TGTGCCAGCAGTGTTCTCCAGCAGGCAGATACGCAGTATTTT.

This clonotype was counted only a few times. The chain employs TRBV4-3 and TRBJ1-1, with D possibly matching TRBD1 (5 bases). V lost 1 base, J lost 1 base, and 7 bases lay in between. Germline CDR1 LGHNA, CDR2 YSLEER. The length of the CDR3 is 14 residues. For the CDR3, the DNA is TGCGCCAGCAGCCAAGCTGGGGGGAACACTGAAGCTTTCTTT. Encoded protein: CASSQAGGNTEAFF.

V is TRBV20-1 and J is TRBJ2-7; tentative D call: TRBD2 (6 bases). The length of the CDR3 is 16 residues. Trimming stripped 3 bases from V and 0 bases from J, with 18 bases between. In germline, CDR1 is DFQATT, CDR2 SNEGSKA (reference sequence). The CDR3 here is CSARAGWRVTSYEQYF. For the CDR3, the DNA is TGCAGTGCTAGGGCAGGGTGGAGGGTGACCTCCTACGAGCAGTACTTC.

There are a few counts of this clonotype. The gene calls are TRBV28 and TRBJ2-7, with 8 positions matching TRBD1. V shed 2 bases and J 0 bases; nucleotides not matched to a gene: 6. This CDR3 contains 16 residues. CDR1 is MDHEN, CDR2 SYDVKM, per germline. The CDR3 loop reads CASSLKFGQGSYEQYF. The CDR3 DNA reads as TGTGCCAGCAGTTTAAAATTCGGACAGGGCTCCTACGAGCAGTACTTC.

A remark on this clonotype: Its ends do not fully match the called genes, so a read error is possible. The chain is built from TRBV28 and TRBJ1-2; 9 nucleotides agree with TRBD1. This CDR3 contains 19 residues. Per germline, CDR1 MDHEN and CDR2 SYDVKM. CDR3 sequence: CACSLDPMGTGPTNYGYTF. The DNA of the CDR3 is TGTGCCTGCAGTTTGGACCCTATGGGGACAGGGCCTACTAACTATGGCTACACCTTC.

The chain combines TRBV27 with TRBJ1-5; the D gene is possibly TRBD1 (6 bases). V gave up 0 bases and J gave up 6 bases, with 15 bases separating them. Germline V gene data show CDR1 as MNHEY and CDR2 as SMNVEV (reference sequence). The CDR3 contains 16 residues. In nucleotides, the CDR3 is TGTGCCAGCAGTTTATCGGCAGGGGAGTATCGTCAGCCCCAGCATTTT. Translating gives CASSLSAGEYRQPQHF.

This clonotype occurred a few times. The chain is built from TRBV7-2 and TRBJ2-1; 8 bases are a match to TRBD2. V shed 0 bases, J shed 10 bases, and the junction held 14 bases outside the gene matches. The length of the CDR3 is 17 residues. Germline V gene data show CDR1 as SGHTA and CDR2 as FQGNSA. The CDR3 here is CASSLASGRGASAEQFF. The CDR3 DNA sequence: TGTGCCAGCAGCTTAGCCTCCGGGAGGGGCGCCTCAGCGGAGCAGTTCTTC.

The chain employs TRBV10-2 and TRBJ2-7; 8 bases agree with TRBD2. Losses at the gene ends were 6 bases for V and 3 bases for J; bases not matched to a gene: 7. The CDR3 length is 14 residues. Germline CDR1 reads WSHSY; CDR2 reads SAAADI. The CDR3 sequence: CASRGLGVDYEQYF. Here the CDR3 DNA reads TGCGCCAGCAGGGGACTAGGCGTAGACTACGAGCAGTACTTC.

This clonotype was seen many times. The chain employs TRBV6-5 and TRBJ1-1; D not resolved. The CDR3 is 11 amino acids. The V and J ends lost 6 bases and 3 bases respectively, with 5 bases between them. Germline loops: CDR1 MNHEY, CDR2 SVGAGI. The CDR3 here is CASSTYTEAFF. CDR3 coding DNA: TGTGCCAGCAGCACCTACACTGAAGCTTTCTTT.

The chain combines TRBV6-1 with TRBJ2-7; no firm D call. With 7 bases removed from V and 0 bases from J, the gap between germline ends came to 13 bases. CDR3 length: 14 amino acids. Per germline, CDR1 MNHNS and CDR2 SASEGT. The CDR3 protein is CASTLRVDSYEQYF. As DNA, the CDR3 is TGTGCCAGCACCCTACGTGTGGACTCCTACGAGCAGTACTTC.

CDR3 coding DNA: TGCGCCAGCAGCTTGGTAGGCGGGGGAAAGTATGGTGAGCAGTTCTTC. It codes for CASSLVGGGKYGEQFF. The rearrangement uses TRBV5-1 and TRBJ2-1; TRBD2 agrees at 7 bases. Germline values: CDR1 SGHRS, CDR2 YFSETQ. The CDR3 spans 16 residues. V was clipped by 0 bases and J by 9 bases; unmatched bases: 12.

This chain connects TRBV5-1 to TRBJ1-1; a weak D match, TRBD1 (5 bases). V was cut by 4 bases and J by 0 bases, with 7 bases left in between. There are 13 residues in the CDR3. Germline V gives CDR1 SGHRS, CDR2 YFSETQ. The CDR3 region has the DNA TGCGCCAGCAGCATGACAGTGAACACTGAAGCTTTCTTT. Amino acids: CASSMTVNTEAFF.

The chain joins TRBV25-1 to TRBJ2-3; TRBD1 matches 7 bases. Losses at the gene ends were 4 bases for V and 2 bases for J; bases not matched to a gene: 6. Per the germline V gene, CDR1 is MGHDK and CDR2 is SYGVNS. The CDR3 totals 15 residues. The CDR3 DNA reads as TGTGCCAGCAGTGTCCGGGACAGTCCCACAGATACGCAGTATTTT. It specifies CASSVRDSPTDTQYF.

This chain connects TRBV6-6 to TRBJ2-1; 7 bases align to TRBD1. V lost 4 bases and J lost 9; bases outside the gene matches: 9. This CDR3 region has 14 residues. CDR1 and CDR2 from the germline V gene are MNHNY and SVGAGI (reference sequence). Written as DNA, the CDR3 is TGTGCCAGCAGTTGCGCGACAGGGCACGGTGAGCAGTTCTTC. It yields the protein CASSCATGHGEQFF.

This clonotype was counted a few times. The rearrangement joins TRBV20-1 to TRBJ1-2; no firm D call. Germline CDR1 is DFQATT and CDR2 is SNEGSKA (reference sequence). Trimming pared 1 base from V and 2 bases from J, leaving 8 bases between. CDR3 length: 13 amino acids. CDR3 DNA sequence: TGCAGTGCTAGAGTGGCGCAAAACTATGGCTACACCTTC. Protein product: CSARVAQNYGYTF.

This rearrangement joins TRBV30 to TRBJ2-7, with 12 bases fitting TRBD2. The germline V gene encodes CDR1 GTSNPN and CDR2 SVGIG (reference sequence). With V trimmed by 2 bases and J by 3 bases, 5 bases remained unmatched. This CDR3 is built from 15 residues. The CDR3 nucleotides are TGTGCCTGGAGTCTACTAGCGGGGGGCCGCTACGAGCAGTACTTC. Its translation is CAWSLLAGGRYEQYF.

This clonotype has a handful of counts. CDR3 protein: CSAKRRVGEKLFF. The CDR3 nucleotides read TGCAGTGCCAAACGCAGGGTTGGGGAAAAACTGTTTTTT. The chain employs TRBV20-1 and TRBJ1-4; TRBD1 might be the D (5 bases). Germline V gene lookup returns CDR1 DFQATT and CDR2 SNEGSKA (reference sequence). V was shortened by 6 bases and J by 8 bases, with 16 bases between the two germline ends. The CDR3 is 13 amino acids.

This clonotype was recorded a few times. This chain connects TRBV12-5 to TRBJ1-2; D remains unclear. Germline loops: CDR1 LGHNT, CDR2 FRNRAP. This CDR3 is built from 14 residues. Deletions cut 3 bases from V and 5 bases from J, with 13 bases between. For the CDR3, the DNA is TGTGCTAGTGGTTTATTTGGGGAACTTTATGGCTACACCTTC. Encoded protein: CASGLFGELYGYTF.

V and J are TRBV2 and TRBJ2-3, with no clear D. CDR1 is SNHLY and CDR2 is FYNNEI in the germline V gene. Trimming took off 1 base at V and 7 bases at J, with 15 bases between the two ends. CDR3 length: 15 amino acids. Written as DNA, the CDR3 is TGTGCCAGCAGTGAAGGTGTGGCGAGCAGGTATACGCAGTATTTT. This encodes CASSEGVASRYTQYF.

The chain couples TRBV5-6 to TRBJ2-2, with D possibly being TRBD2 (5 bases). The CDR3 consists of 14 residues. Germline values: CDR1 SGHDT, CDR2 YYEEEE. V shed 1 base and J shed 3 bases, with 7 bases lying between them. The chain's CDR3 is CASSLNGDTGELFF. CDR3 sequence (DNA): TGTGCCAGCAGCTTGAACGGGGACACCGGGGAGCTGTTTTTT.